Ten or more counts support the clone carrying this TCR beta chain. One entry per CDR3 protein, called by TCRdb with MiXCR from the 5' RACE reads. The sample consists of fewer than 75,000 distinct CDR3 sequences, 3.4% of them appearing once. The entry originates in a study of neurological immune-mediated disorders. The CDR3 runs 14 residues. Looked up from germline, CDR1 is DFQATT and CDR2 is SNEGSKA (reference sequence). V gave up 3 bases and J gave up 5 bases, with 16 bases separating them. The sequence was collected from a man aged 35 to 55 with multiple sclerosis. The J gene is TRBJ2-5, the V gene TRBV20-1; D is possibly TRBD1 or TRBD2 (6 bases each). Sequenced material: PBMCs. The CDR3 region has the DNA TGCAGTGCTAGCGAGGGGGGCTATCGGGAGACCCAGTACTTC. Amino acids: CSASEGGYRETQYF.